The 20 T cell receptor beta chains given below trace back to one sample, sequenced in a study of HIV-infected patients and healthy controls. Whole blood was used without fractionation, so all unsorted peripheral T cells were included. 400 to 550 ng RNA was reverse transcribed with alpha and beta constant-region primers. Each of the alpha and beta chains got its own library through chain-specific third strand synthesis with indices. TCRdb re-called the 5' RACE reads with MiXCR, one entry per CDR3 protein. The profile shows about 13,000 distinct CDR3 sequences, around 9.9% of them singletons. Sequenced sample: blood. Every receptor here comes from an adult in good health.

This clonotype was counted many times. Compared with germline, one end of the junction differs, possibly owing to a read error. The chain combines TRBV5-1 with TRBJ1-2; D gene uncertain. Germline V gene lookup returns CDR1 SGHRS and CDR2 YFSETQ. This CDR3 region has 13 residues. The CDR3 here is CASRLERSYGYTF. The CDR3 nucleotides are TGCGCCAGCAGGTTGGAAAGATCCTATGGCTACACCTTC.

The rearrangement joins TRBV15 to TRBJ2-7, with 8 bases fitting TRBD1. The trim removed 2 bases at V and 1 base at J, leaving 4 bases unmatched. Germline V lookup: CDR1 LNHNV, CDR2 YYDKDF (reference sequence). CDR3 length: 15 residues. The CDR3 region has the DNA TGTGCCACCAGCAGAAATCGACAGGGGTCCTACGAGCAGTACTTC. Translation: CATSRNRQGSYEQYF.

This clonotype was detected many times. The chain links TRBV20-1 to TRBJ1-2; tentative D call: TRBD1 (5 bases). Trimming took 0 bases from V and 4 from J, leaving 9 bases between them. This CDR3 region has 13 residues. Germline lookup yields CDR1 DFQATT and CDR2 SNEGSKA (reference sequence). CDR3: CSARDRDRYGYTF. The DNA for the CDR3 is TGCAGTGCTAGAGATCGGGACCGCTATGGCTACACCTTC.

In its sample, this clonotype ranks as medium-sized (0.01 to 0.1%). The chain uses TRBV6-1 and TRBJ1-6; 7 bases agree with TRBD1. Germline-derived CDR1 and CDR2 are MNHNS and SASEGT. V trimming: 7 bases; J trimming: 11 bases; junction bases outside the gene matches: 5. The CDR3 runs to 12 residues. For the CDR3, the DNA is TGTGCCAGCAATACAGGGGTGCCACCCCTCCACTTT. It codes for CASNTGVPPLHF.

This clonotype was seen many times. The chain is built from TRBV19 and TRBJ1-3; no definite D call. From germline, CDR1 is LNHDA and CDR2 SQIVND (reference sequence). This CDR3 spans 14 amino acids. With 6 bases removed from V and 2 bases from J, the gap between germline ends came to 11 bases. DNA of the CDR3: TGTGCCAGTAGCGTGGGAGTCGCTGGAAACACCATATATTTT. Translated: CASSVGVAGNTIYF.

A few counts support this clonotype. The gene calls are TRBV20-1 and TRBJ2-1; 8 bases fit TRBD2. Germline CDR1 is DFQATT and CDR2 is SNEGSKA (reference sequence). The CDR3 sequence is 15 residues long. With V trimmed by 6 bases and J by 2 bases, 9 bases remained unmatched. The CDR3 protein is CSAGTGGPPYNEQFF. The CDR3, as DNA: TGCAGTGCGGGAACGGGAGGGCCCCCCTACAATGAGCAGTTCTTC.

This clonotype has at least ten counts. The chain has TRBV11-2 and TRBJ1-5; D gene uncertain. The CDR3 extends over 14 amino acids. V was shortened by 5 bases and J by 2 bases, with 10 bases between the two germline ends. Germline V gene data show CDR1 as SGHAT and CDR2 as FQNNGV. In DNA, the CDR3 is TGTGCCAGCAGCCAATATTTTCGCAATCAGCCCCAGCATTTT. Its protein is CASSQYFRNQPQHF. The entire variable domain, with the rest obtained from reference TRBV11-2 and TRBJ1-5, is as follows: EAGVAQSPRYKIIEKRQSVAFWCNPISGHATLYWYQQILGQGPKLLIQFQNNGVVDDSQLPKDRFSAERLKGVDSTLKIQPAKLEDSAVYLCASSQYFRNQPQHFGDGTRLSIL.

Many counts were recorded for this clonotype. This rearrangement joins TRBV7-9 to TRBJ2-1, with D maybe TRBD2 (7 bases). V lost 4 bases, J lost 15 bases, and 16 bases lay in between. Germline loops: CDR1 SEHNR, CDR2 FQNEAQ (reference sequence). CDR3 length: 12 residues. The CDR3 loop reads CASSSPGGPRFF. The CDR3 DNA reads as TGTGCCAGCAGCTCCCCCGGGGGGCCGCGGTTCTTC.

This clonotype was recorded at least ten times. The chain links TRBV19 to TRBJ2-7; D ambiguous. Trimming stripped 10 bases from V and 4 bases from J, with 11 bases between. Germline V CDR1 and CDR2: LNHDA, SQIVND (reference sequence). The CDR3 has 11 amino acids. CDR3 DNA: TGTGCCACCAAACAGAATTACGAGCAGTACTTC. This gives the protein CATKQNYEQYF. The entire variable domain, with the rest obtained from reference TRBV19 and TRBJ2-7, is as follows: DGGITQSPKYLFRKEGQNVTLSCEQNLNHDAMYWYRQDPGQGLRLIYYSQIVNDFQKGDIAEGYSVSREKKESFPLTVTSAQKNPTAFYLCATKQNYEQYFGPGTRLTVT.

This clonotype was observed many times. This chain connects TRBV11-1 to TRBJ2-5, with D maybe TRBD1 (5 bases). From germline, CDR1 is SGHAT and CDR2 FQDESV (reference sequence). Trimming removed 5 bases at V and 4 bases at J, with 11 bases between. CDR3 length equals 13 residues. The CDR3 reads CASSPGFRETQYF. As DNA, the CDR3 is TGTGCCAGCAGCCCAGGGTTCCGAGAGACCCAGTACTTC. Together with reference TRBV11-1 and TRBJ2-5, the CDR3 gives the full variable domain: EAEVAQSPRYKITEKSQAVAFWCDPISGHATLYWYRQILGQGPELLVQFQDESVVDDSQLPKDRFSAERLKGVDSTLKIQPAELGDSAMYLCASSPGFRETQYFGPGTRLLVL.

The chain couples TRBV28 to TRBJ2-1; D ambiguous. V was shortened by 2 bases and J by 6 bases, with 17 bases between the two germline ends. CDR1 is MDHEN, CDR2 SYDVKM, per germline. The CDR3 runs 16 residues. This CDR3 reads CASSLAGVRALNEQFF. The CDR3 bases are TGTGCCAGCAGTTTAGCTGGCGTTAGGGCCCTCAATGAGCAGTTCTTC.

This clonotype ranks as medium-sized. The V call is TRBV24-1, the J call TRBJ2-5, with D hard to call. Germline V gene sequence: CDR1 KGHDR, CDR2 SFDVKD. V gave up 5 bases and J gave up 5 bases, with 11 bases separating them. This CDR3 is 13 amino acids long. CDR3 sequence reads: CATSGGAEETQYF. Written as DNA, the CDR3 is TGTGCCACCAGTGGAGGTGCGGAGGAGACCCAGTACTTC.

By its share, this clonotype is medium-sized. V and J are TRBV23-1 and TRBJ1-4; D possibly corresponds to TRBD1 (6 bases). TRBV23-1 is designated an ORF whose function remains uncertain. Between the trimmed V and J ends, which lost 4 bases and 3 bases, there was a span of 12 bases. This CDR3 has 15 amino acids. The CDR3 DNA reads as TGCGCCAGCAGTCGTCGGACAGACCCTAATGAAAAACTGTTTTTT. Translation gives CASSRRTDPNEKLFF.

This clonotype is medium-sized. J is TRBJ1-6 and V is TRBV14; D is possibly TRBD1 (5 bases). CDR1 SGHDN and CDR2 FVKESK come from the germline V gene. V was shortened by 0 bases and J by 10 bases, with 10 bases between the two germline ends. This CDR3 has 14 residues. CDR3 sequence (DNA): TGTGCCAGCAGCCAAGATCGTGGGGGATCACCCCTCCACTTT. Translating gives CASSQDRGGSPLHF.

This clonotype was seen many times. The CDR3 DNA follows: TGTGCCACCAGCAGAGATCCTAGCGGGAGCAATGAGCAGTTCTTC. It yields the protein CATSRDPSGSNEQFF. The chain combines TRBV15 with TRBJ2-1; TRBD2 agrees at 10 bases. Germline CDR1 LNHNV, CDR2 YYDKDF (reference sequence). Losses at the gene ends were 0 bases for V and 6 bases for J; bases not matched to a gene: 2. The CDR3 length is 15 residues.

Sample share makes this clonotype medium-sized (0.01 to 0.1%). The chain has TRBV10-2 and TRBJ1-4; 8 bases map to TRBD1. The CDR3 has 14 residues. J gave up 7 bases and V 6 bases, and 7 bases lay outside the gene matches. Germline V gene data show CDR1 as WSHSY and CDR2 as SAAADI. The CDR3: CASSGTGSGEKLFF. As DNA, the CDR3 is TGCGCCAGCAGCGGGACAGGCTCGGGTGAAAAACTGTTTTTT.

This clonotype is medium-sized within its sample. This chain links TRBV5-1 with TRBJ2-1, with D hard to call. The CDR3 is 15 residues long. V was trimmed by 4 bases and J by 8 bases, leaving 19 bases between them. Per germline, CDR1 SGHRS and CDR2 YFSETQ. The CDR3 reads CASSPPIGEGDEQFF. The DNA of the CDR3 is TGCGCCAGCAGCCCCCCCATTGGGGAAGGCGATGAGCAGTTCTTC.

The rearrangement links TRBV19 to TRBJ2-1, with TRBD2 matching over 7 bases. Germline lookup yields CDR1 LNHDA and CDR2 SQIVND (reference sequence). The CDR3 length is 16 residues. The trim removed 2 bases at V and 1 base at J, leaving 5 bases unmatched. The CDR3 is CASSILGGSSYNEQFF. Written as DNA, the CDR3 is TGTGCCAGTAGTATATTGGGCGGGAGTTCCTACAATGAGCAGTTCTTC.

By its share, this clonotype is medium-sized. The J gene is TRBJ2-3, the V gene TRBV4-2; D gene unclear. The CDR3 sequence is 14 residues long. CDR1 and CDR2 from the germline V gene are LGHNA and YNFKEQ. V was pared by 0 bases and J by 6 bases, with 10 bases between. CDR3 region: CASSQEHERDTQYF. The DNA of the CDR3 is TGTGCCAGCAGCCAAGAACACGAGCGTGATACGCAGTATTTT.

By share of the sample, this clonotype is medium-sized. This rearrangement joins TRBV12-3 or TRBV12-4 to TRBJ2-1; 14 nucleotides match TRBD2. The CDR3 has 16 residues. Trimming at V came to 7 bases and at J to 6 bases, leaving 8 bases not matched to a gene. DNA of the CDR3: TGTGCCAGCACCCGACTAGCGGGAGGGCCATCCAATGAGCAGTTCTTC. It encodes CASTRLAGGPSNEQFF.